This T cell receptor (beta chain) originates from a study of T cells in Graves' hyperthyroidism and ophthalmopathy. Uncontrolled infections, other autoimmune diseases, pregnancy or lactation led to exclusion of patients. Researchers amplified the TCR beta CDR3 regions from RNA transcripts. During a first-round RT-PCR of the TCR CDR3, the HTBI primer set was used. TCRdb used MiXCR to reprocess the multiplex PCR reads, holding one entry per CDR3 protein. The table has approximately 620,000 distinct CDR3 sequences, 15% to 20% seen once. V gave up 5 bases and J gave up 5 bases, with 12 bases separating them. The germline V gene encodes CDR1 SGHNT and CDR2 YENEEA. The CDR3 extends over 14 amino acids.

This chain links TRBV11-3 with TRBJ2-2; D is possibly TRBD1 (6 bases). This TCR was recovered from a woman aged 40 to 50 with Graves' ophthalmopathy. The sample consisted of blood. The CDR3 sequence: CASSPGVYTGELFF. The CDR3 nucleotides read TGTGCCAGCAGCCCAGGGGTTTATACCGGGGAGCTGTTTTTT. Supplemented by reference TRBV11-3 and TRBJ2-2, the full variable domain reads EAGVVQSPRYKIIEKKQPVAFWCNPISGHNTLYWYLQNLGQGPELLIRYENEEAVDDSQLPKDRFSAERLKGVDSTLKIQPAELGDSAVYLCASSPGVYTGELFFGEGSRLTVL.